Detailed here is one T cell receptor beta chain. Produced via immunoSEQ multiplex PCR; TCRdb's table is partial and in-frame only. The sample yields hundreds of thousands of clones, more than 80% seen once. The source of the sample is a study of blood T cell repertoires in COVID-19. The V end was cut by 4 bases, the J end by 3 bases, with 14 bases between. Germline CDR1 and CDR2: SGHTS and YDEGEE. The CDR3 sequence is 15 residues long. Symptom resolution, clearance, or two negative PCRs marked donors in Cohort 3 as recovered. Sequencing input: PBMCs or T cells enriched from blood (not recorded which). The V and J genes are TRBV5-8 and TRBJ2-1; a weak D match, TRBD1 (6 bases). The clonotype comes from a man aged 18 to 30 who had recovered from COVID-19. CDR3 DNA: TGTGCCAGCAGCCAGGGGACCGCCTACTACAATGAGCAGTTCTTC. Encoded protein: CASSQGTAYYNEQFF.